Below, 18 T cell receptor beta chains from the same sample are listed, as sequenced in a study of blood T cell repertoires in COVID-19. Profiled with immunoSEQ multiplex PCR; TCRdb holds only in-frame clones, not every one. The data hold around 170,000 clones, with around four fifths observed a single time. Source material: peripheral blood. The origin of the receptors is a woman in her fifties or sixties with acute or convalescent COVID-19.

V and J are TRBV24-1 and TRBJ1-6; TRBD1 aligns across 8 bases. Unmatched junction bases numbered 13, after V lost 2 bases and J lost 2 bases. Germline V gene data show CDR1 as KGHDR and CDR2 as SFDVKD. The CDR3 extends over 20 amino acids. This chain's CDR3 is CATSDSPGTGFRAYNSPLHF. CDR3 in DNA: TGTGCCACCAGTGATTCCCCCGGGACAGGCTTTCGGGCCTATAATTCACCCCTCCACTTT.

The CDR3 spells CSVSDSLYNEQFF. In nucleotides, the CDR3 is TGCAGCGTTTCTGACAGCCTTTACAATGAGCAGTTCTTC. The gene calls are TRBV29-1 and TRBJ2-1, with D tentatively TRBD1 (5 bases). Germline-derived CDR1 and CDR2 are SQVTM and ANQGSEA. Trimming cost V 5 bases and J 4 bases, with 12 bases left between them. The CDR3 contains 13 residues.

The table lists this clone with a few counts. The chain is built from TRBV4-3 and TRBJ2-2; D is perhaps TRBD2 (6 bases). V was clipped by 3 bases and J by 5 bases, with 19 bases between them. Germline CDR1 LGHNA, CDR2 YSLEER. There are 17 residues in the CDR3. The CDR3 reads CASSHYSGRGLTGELFF. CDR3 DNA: TGCGCCAGCAGCCATTATAGCGGACGGGGATTAACCGGGGAGCTGTTTTTT.

The CDR3 coding sequence is TGTGCCAGCAGCCACCTGACACGAAACACCATATATTTT. It is translated as CASSHLTRNTIYF. The V and J genes are TRBV4-2 and TRBJ1-3; D is ambiguous. The V gene's germline CDR1 is LGHNA and CDR2 YNFKEQ. This CDR3 spans 13 amino acids. With 3 bases removed from V and 5 bases from J, the gap between germline ends came to 8 bases.

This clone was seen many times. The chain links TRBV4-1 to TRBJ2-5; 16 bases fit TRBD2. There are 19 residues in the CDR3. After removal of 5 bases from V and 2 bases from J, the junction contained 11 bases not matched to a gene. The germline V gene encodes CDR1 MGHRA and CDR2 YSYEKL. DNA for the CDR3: TGCGCCAGCAGCGCGCCCGGGACTAGCGGGGGGGCGGGTCAAGAGACCCAGTACTTC. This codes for CASSAPGTSGGAGQETQYF.

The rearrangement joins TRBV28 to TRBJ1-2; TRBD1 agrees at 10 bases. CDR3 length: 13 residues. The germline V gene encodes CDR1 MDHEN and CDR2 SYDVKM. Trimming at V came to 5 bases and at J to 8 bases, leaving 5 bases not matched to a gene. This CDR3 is CASSDRGRRGYTF. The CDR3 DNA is TGTGCCAGCAGTGACAGGGGGCGGAGGGGCTACACCTTC.

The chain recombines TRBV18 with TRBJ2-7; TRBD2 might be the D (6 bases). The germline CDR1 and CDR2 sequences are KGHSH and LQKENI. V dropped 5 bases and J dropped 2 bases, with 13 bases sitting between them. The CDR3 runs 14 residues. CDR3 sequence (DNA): TGTGCCAGCTCATCGGGATCGGGGGCCTACGAGCAGTACTTC. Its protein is CASSSGSGAYEQYF. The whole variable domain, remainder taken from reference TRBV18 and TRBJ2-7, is NAGVMQNPRHLVRRRGQEARLRCSPMKGHSHVYWYRQLPEEGLKFMVYLQKENIIDESGMPKERFSAEFPKEGPSILRIQQVVRGDSAAYFCASSSGSGAYEQYFGPGTRLTVT.

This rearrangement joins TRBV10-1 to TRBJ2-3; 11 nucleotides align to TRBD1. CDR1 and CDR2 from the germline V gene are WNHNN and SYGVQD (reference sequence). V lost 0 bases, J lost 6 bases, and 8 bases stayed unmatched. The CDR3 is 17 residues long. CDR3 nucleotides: TGCGCCAGCAGTGAGTCGCTCGGGACAGGGGGGCTGGATACGCAGTATTTT. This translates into CASSESLGTGGLDTQYF.

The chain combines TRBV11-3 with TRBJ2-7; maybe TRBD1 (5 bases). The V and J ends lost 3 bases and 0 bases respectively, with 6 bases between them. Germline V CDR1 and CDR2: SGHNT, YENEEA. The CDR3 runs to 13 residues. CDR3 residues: CASSFGASYEQYF. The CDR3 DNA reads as TGTGCCAGCAGCTTTGGGGCCTCCTACGAGCAGTACTTC.

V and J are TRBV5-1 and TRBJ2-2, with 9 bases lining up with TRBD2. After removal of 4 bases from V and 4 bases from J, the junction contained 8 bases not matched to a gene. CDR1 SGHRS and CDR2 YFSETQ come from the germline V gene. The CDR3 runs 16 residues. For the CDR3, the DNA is TGCGCCAGCAGCGTTAGCGGGGGCCCCATCACCGGGGAGCTGTTTTTT. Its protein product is CASSVSGGPITGELFF.

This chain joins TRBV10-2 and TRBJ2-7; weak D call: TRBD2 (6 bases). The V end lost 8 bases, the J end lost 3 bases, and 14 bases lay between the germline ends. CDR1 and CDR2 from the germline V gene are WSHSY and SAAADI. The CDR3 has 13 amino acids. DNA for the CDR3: TGCGCCAGCTCCGGGAGTCCCTTCTACGAGCAGTACTTC. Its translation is CASSGSPFYEQYF.

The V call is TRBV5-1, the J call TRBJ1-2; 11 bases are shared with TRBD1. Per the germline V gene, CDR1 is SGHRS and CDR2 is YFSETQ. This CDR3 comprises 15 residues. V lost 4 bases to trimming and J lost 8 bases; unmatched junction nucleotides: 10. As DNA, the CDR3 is TGCGCCAGCAGCCTTCGGACAGGGGGCGCAACGGGCTACACCTTC. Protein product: CASSLRTGGATGYTF.

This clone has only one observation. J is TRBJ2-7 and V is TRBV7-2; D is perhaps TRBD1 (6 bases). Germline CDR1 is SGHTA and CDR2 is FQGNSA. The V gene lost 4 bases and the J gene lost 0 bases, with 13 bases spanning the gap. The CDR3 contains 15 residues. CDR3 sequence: CASSSSAGASYEQYF. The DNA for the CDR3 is TGTGCCAGCAGCTCCTCAGCAGGGGCCTCCTACGAGCAGTACTTC.

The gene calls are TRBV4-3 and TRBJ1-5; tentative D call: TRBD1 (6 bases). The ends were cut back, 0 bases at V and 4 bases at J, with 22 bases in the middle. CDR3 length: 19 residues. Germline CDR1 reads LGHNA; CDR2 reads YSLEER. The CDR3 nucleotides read TGCGCCAGCAGCCAAGATCTCCCGACACAGGGAAGATTTAATCAGCCCCAGCATTTT. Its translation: CASSQDLPTQGRFNQPQHF.

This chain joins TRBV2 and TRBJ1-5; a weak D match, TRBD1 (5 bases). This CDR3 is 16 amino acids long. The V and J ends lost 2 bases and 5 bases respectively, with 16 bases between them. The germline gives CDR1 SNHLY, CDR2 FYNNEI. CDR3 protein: CASSESFGGGYQPQHF. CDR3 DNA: TGTGCCAGCAGTGAATCCTTTGGCGGGGGTTATCAGCCCCAGCATTTT. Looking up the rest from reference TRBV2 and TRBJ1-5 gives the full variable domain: EPEVTQTPSHQVTQMGQEVILRCVPISNHLYFYWYRQILGQKVEFLVSFYNNEISEKSEIFDDQFSVERPDGSNFTLKIRSTKLEDSAMYFCASSESFGGGYQPQHFGDGTRLSIL.

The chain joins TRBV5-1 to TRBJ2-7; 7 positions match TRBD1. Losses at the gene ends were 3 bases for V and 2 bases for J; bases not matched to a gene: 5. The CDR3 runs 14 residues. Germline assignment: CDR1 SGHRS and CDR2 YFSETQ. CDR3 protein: CASSSWDSPYEQYF. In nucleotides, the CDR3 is TGCGCCAGCAGCTCATGGGACAGCCCCTACGAGCAGTACTTC.

The CDR3, as DNA: TGTGCCAGCGGCCTGCAGGGACTGACCTACGAGCAGTACTTC. Translated: CASGLQGLTYEQYF. V and J are TRBV6-2 or TRBV6-3 and TRBJ2-7, with D possibly being TRBD2 (6 bases). CDR1 MNHEY and CDR2 SVGEGT come from the germline V gene. V was pared by 8 bases and J by 2 bases, with 16 bases between. The CDR3 extends over 14 amino acids.

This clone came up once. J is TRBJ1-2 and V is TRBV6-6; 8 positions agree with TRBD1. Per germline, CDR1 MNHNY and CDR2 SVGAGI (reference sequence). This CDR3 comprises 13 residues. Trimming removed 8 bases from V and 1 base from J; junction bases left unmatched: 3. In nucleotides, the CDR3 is TGTGCCAGCGGGGACAGGATTAACTATGGCTACACCTTC. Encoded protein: CASGDRINYGYTF.